The 24 T cell receptor beta chains below were found in one sample sequenced in a study of blood T cell repertoires in COVID-19. Measured with immunoSEQ multiplex PCR; TCRdb has only the in-frame clones, and not every one. Of 210,000 or so clones listed, about four fifths are singletons. Sequenced input: peripheral blood. Receptors were obtained from a man aged 50 to 59 with active or convalescent COVID-19.

CDR3 DNA sequence: TGTGCCAGCAGCTCTCCCCCGGGACAGGGTGTGAATACGCAGTATTTT. It yields the protein CASSSPPGQGVNTQYF. The chain recombines TRBV7-9 with TRBJ2-3; 9 positions match TRBD1. The CDR3 length is 16 residues. CDR1 SEHNR and CDR2 FQNEAQ come from the germline V gene (reference sequence). With V trimmed by 4 bases and J by 7 bases, 12 bases remained unmatched.

The V and J genes are TRBV6-6 and TRBJ2-7, with D hard to call. V lost 5 bases and J 5 bases, leaving 10 bases between the germline ends. The CDR3 has 12 residues. Germline V lookup: CDR1 MNHNY, CDR2 SVGAGI (reference sequence). The CDR3 DNA is TGTGCCAGCAGTCCCCGACGGGACGAGCAGTACTTC. Protein product: CASSPRRDEQYF.

The gene calls are TRBV15 and TRBJ1-5; a possible D gene is TRBD1 (5 bases). This CDR3 region has 15 residues. The ends were cut back, 1 base at V and 10 bases at J, with 17 bases in the middle. CDR1 is LNHNV and CDR2 is YYDKDF in the germline V gene (reference sequence). Here the CDR3 DNA reads TGTGCCACCAGCAGAGGGGGGGAGGGACCTGAACCCCAGCATTTT. Residues: CATSRGGEGPEPQHF.

This clone was seen more than once but under ten times. The chain has TRBV6-5 and TRBJ2-1, with TRBD2 matching 8 bases. The CDR3 totals 14 residues. J was trimmed by 9 bases and V by 6 bases; bases with no gene match: 10. CDR1 and CDR2 (germline): MNHEY, SVGAGI. In DNA, the CDR3 is TGTGCCAGCAGCGTAGCGGGGCAGAGGTTTGAGCAGTTCTTC. Residues: CASSVAGQRFEQFF.

J is TRBJ2-2 and V is TRBV2; D may be TRBD2 (6 bases). CDR3 size: 16 residues. CDR1 and CDR2 (germline): SNHLY, FYNNEI. V dropped 3 bases and J dropped 5 bases, with 16 bases sitting between them. Written as DNA, the CDR3 is TGTGCCAGCAGTGACAAAAAGACTAGTGTTACCGGGGAGCTGTTTTTT. Protein product: CASSDKKTSVTGELFF.

The rearrangement links TRBV7-3 to TRBJ2-2, with a possible D match to TRBD1 (5 bases). CDR3 length equals 14 residues. The V gene's germline CDR1 is SGHTA and CDR2 FQGTGA. V lost 1 base to trimming and J lost 6 bases, with 9 bases between them. The CDR3, as DNA: TGTGCCAGCAGCTTAAATCCAGGGTCCGGGGAGCTGTTTTTT. Its protein product is CASSLNPGSGELFF.

The chain combines TRBV6-6 with TRBJ1-5; 12 positions match TRBD1. V gave up 6 bases and J gave up 4 bases; unmatched junction bases: 7. This CDR3 region has 16 residues. Germline CDR1 reads MNHNY; CDR2 reads SVGAGI (reference sequence). The CDR3 nucleotides are TGTGCCAGCAGCCGGGACAGGGGGCCAGGGAATCAGCCCCAGCATTTT. Protein sequence: CASSRDRGPGNQPQHF.

This chain joins TRBV5-1 and TRBJ2-1; 8 bases are shared with TRBD1. J lost 6 bases, V lost 4 bases, and 6 bases had no gene match. CDR1 and CDR2 (germline): SGHRS, YFSETQ. The CDR3 sequence is 14 residues long. This CDR3 reads CASSTGQGGNEQFF. CDR3 sequence (DNA): TGCGCCAGCAGCACAGGACAGGGAGGCAATGAGCAGTTCTTC.

J is TRBJ1-2 and V is TRBV2; perhaps TRBD1 as D (6 bases). The V gene's germline CDR1 is SNHLY and CDR2 FYNNEI. V gave up 3 bases and J gave up 4 bases, with 9 bases separating them. This CDR3 comprises 13 residues. The CDR3 loop reads CASSEGHGYGYTF. The CDR3 coding sequence is TGTGCCAGCAGTGAGGGACACGGCTATGGCTACACCTTC.

This chain links TRBV5-1 with TRBJ2-2; D uncertain. Germline CDR1 reads SGHRS; CDR2 reads YFSETQ. The CDR3 length is 14 residues. V lost 1 base and J 4 bases, leaving 8 bases between the germline ends. CDR3 sequence: CASSLSGATGELFF. CDR3 nucleotide sequence: TGCGCCAGCAGCTTGAGTGGAGCCACCGGGGAGCTGTTTTTT.

The chain joins TRBV4-3 to TRBJ2-7; 8 bases line up with TRBD2. The CDR3 has 15 residues. Germline trimming cut 0 bases from V and 5 bases from J; bases unmatched to any gene: 6. Germline V lookup: CDR1 LGHNA, CDR2 YSLEER. The CDR3 protein is CASSQDPLGRDEQYF. CDR3 sequence (DNA): TGCGCCAGCAGCCAAGACCCTCTCGGGAGGGACGAGCAGTACTTC.

The chain recombines TRBV2 with TRBJ2-1; a possible D gene is TRBD2 (6 bases). Germline CDR1 SNHLY, CDR2 FYNNEI. The CDR3 has 14 residues. Trimming left V 6 bases short and J 5 bases short, with 14 bases between. In nucleotides, the CDR3 is TGTGCCAGCAGGCCGACTAGTCCTAACAATGAGCAGTTCTTC. This translates into CASRPTSPNNEQFF.

The chain has TRBV7-3 and TRBJ2-7, with 11 bases that match TRBD2. CDR1 is SGHTA and CDR2 is FQGTGA in the germline V gene. The V and J ends lost 3 bases and 3 bases, in that order; junction bases with no gene match: 10. This CDR3 comprises 17 residues. In nucleotides, the CDR3 is TGTGCCAGCAGCTTGAGGCCTGTAGCGGGAGGGGTCTACGAGCAGTACTTC. Translated: CASSLRPVAGGVYEQYF.

CDR3 loop: CASSPMRGYTF. For the CDR3, the DNA is TGTGCCAGCAGTCCCATGCGTGGCTACACCTTC. This rearrangement joins TRBV28 to TRBJ1-2, with D hard to call. V was trimmed by 5 bases and J by 7 bases, leaving 8 bases between them. The germline gives CDR1 MDHEN, CDR2 SYDVKM. CDR3 length: 11 residues.

Concerning this clone: Mismatch with germline at one junction end may stem from a read error. Within the sample, other DNA sequences also encode this same CDR3. The DNA of the CDR3 is TGTGCCAGCAGTACGGACAGTTCTTCGGTCCAGTTTTTT. Translated: CASSTDSSSVQFF. The V and J genes are TRBV19 and TRBJ1-4, with D tentatively TRBD1 (6 bases). CDR1 LNHDA and CDR2 SQIVND come from the germline V gene (reference sequence). This CDR3 comprises 13 residues.

This clone showed up just a few times. The chain carries TRBV10-3 and TRBJ2-1, with 7 bases aligning to TRBD2. CDR1 is ENHRY and CDR2 is SYGVKD in the germline V gene. The CDR3 length is 17 residues. Trimming took 0 bases from V and 4 from J; bases not matched to a gene: 9. The CDR3 DNA reads as TGTGCCATCAGTGAGTCAAGGGCTAGCGGAGATTACAATGAGCAGTTCTTC. This sequence encodes CAISESRASGDYNEQFF.

The rearrangement joins TRBV28 to TRBJ1-4, with D maybe TRBD1 (5 bases). Per germline, CDR1 MDHEN and CDR2 SYDVKM. V was clipped by 5 bases and J by 4 bases, with 11 bases between them. The CDR3 is 14 amino acids. As DNA, the CDR3 is TGTGCCAGCAGTCGCCCAGGGATTAATGAAAAACTGTTTTTT. It is translated as CASSRPGINEKLFF.

The V gene is TRBV6-5, the J gene TRBJ1-6, with D maybe TRBD1 (5 bases). This CDR3 is built from 16 residues. Germline V gene sequence: CDR1 MNHEY, CDR2 SVGAGI. V was pared by 0 bases and J by 7 bases, with 13 bases between. The CDR3 reads CASSYSPGLGNSPLHF. CDR3 bases: TGTGCCAGCAGTTACTCTCCAGGGTTGGGCAATTCACCCCTCCACTTT.

With respect to this clone: The same CDR3 is also encoded by other DNA sequences in this sample. V gene TRBV6-5 combines with J gene TRBJ2-2; D unclear. The CDR3 covers 12 residues. CDR1 is MNHEY, CDR2 SVGAGI, per germline. V gave up 6 bases and J gave up 1 base, with 3 bases separating them. The CDR3 nucleotides read TGTGCCAGCAGCTTGAACACCGGGGAGCTGTTTTTT. It yields the protein CASSLNTGELFF.

This clone showed up just a few times. The CDR3 DNA reads as TGTGCCAGCAGGACAGGGAACCACGAGCAGTACTTC. Translating it yields CASRTGNHEQYF. The J gene is TRBJ2-7, the V gene TRBV5-4, with 7 positions matching TRBD1. The germline gives CDR1 SGHNT, CDR2 YYREEE (reference sequence). This CDR3 has 12 residues. The ends lost 5 bases at V and 5 bases at J; junction bases unmatched: 4. The full variable domain, its missing parts supplied by reference TRBV5-4 and TRBJ2-7, is ETGVTQSPTHLIKTRGQQVTLRCSSQSGHNTVSWYQQALGQGPQFIFQYYREEENGRGNFPPRFSGLQFPNYSSELNVNALELDDSALYLCASRTGNHEQYFGPGTRLTVT.

As to this clone: The junction does not match germline at one end; this may be a read error. The rearrangement uses TRBV20-1 and TRBJ2-3; TRBD1 might be the D (5 bases). The CDR3 has 8 residues. Per the germline V gene, CDR1 is DFQATT and CDR2 is SNEGSKA (reference sequence). The DNA of the CDR3 is TGTTCGGCAGGGCCGCAGTATTTT. Its protein is CSAGPQYF.

The V gene is TRBV27, the J gene TRBJ2-7, with TRBD2 as a possible D gene (5 bases). Germline-derived CDR1 and CDR2 are MNHEY and SMNVEV (reference sequence). V lost 8 bases, J lost 1 base, and 15 bases lay in between. The CDR3 has 14 residues. The CDR3 sequence: CASSLGWRSYEQYF. The CDR3 region has the DNA TGTGCCAGCTCCTTGGGTTGGAGGTCCTACGAGCAGTACTTC.

The V call is TRBV5-6, the J call TRBJ1-4; TRBD1 matches at 8 bases. Losses at the gene ends were 7 bases for V and 8 bases for J; bases not matched to a gene: 7. The CDR3 runs to 13 residues. Per germline, CDR1 SGHDT and CDR2 YYEEEE. The CDR3 sequence: CASADRASEKLFF. The CDR3 DNA is TGTGCCAGCGCGGACAGGGCAAGCGAAAAACTGTTTTTT.

This sequence joins TRBV6-2 or TRBV6-3 and TRBJ2-5; 14 bases agree with TRBD2. The germline V gene has CDR1 MNHEY and CDR2 SVGEGT. Trimming cost V 5 bases and J 0 bases; bases outside gene matches: 5. The CDR3 contains 17 residues. The CDR3: CASSLWTSGGYQETQYF. CDR3 bases: TGTGCCAGCAGTCTTTGGACTAGCGGGGGGTACCAAGAGACCCAGTACTTC.